This TCR beta chain was obtained from a study of Ad26.COV2.S vaccination and SARS-CoV-2 variants. Overall study context: Intramuscular Ad26.COV2.S at 5x10^10 or 1x10^11 viral particles. Study outcomes and limitations: Non-spike TCR breadth showed similarity between vaccine and placebo recipients.

In the case of this clone: What it binds is not known.

The germline V and J ends were trimmed by 10 bases and 8 bases, with 21 bases remaining between them. Germline V gene lookup returns CDR1 SGHKS and CDR2 YYEKEE (reference sequence). The CDR3 spans 14 residues. The treatment is: approximately 18 received Ad26.COV2.S at low or high dose, single or two shots; roughly five received placebo; per-sample allocation not given. Samples analyzed were those drawn on day 63 after the first vaccine or placebo injection. Whoever gave the sample was an adult aged 18-55 years in Boston. This vaccine is an Ad26 vector that expresses the Wuhan-strain SARS-CoV-2 spike. Profiling relied on immunoSEQ multiplex PCR, and the TCRdb table lists in-frame clones only, not all of them. Here the sample spans fewer than 800,000 clones, about 89% being singletons.

The rearrangement joins TRBV5-5 to TRBJ1-4, with D tentatively TRBD1 (6 bases). The source was peripheral blood, collected in a trial of Ad26.COV2.S vaccine versus placebo. The TCR comes from a person aged 18-65 years who received the Ad26.COV2.S COVID-19 vaccine or a placebo. CDR3 sequence: CASASRGEDEKLFF. The CDR3 nucleotides are TGTGCCTCGGCCTCGAGGGGGGAGGACGAAAAACTGTTTTTT.